This T cell receptor (beta chain) was found in a study of T cells in Graves' hyperthyroidism and ophthalmopathy (dated by TCRdb to the late 2010s). A note on the overall study: Peripheral blood samples were taken at the time of initial diagnosis, prior to any treatment. The paper describes TCR Vbeta CDR3 sequencing of 135 peripheral blood samples, made up of some 42 ophthalmopathy patients, 70 to 75 hyperthyroidism patients and 17 progressor patients. For training and testing, the roughly 93 patients in the discovery cohort were randomly divided in a 7:3 ratio. Prospective prediction of ophthalmopathy was tested in an independent validation cohort consisting of fewer than 20 hyperthyroidism patients and 15 to 17 patients who later progressed to ophthalmopathy. After blood sampling, hyperthyroidism patients were treated with methimazole at a starting dose of 30 mg daily, and ophthalmopathy patients were treated with high-dose intravenous methylprednisolone. To identify distinguishing TCR V-J signatures, a discovery cohort of around 100 patients was used, comprising 43 with Graves' ophthalmopathy and roughly 60 with stable Graves' hyperthyroidism. The study also compared thyroid tissue and blood T-cell repertoires from more than 5 Graves' hyperthyroidism patients. The research as a whole found: In validation, progression to ophthalmopathy was predicted by the model with roughly 71% sensitivity and roughly 76% specificity, a median of about 6 months before onset. No statistical method was used to fix the sample size in advance, and group allocation was not hidden from the investigators. Blood samples also contained most of the expanded thyroid clonotypes (frequency above 0.001), which suggests that blood repertoires may reflect thyroid immune responses. In cross-validation, a model built on a 13 V-J signature told ophthalmopathy apart from stable hyperthyroidism with approximately 91% sensitivity and around 84% specificity, and in testing the same model reached 80%/75%.

This clonotype was seen repeatedly, ten times or more. Its antigen remains unidentified. Base qualities are not recorded, but no much larger clone differs from it by a single base. The TCR beta CDR3 regions were amplified from the RNA transcripts. A first-round RT-PCR of the TCR CDR3 used the HTBI primer set with the Qiagen OneStep RT-PCR kit. Libraries were constructed in a second round of multiplex PCR, after which size selection and purification were performed. Libraries were sequenced paired-end with 100 bp reads on an Illumina HiSeq2000. The authors' pipeline ran thus. SOAPnuke was used to process the raw data, with reads discarded if the reads contained adapters or uncalled bases, had a mean Phred below 15, or lacked an exact constant-primer or identifier match. COPE v1.2.5 was used to merge high-quality paired reads, and clonotypes were defined as unique nucleotide sequences. MiTCR v1.1 was used to align the clonotypes against IMGT TRBV, TRBD and TRBJ reference segments. Only V-J combinations with frequency above 0.0001, covering about 99% of repertoires, were analysed. A TCS score was defined as the ratio between F50 (clonal expansion) and ExV (chaos), using BLOSUM62-based TCRdist between CDR3 peptides within each V-J. Welch's t-statistics and random forest reduced 500 to 550 V-J features to some 14, which were used in a naive Bayes classifier (R e1071). TCRdb reprocessed the public reads (quality trimming at Q25 with fastp, clone calling with MiXCR) and kept in-frame beta chains. Entries that share a CDR3 protein sequence are merged under the most common genes and DNA. In this record, the V and J calls reflect TCRdb's handling and not the investigators' own analysis. The table for this sample lists a few hundred thousand distinct CDR3 sequences; approximately 20% of them were counted only once. The ten top clones hold 35% to 50% of the sample.

V drops 4 bases and J drops 2 bases, leaving 16 bases in between. Taken from cysteine to phenylalanine, the CDR3 has 16 residues. Kept here is only the CDR3 DNA, which spans 48 bases and is read in frame from base 1. CDR1 and CDR2 were assigned from the germline V gene as LGHNA and YSLEER. Graves' hyperthyroidism was defined as stable when no progression to ophthalmopathy occurred over 18 months of follow-up. The hyperthyroidism patients were between 18 and 65 years old and newly diagnosed, with a disease duration of less than 2 months. Patients with uncontrolled infections, other autoimmune diseases, pregnancy or lactation were excluded. Diagnoses relied on clinical symptoms, serum thyroxine and TRAb, thyroid ultrasound and orbital computed tomography. Ficoll-Paque density gradient centrifugation was used to isolate PBMCs from 10 ml of fresh peripheral blood. Trizol reagent was used to extract total RNA, and RNA quality was then checked on an Agilent 2100 Bioanalyzer.

The specimen sequenced was blood. This receptor was identified in a man in his forties or fifties with Graves' hyperthyroidism. The chain was built from TRBV4-3 and TRBJ2-3; the D region possibly corresponds to TRBD1 (6 bases align). CDR3 region: CASSPVGTRYTDTQYF. The bases are TGCGCCAGCAGCCCAGTGGGGACACGCTACACAGATACGCAGTATTTT.